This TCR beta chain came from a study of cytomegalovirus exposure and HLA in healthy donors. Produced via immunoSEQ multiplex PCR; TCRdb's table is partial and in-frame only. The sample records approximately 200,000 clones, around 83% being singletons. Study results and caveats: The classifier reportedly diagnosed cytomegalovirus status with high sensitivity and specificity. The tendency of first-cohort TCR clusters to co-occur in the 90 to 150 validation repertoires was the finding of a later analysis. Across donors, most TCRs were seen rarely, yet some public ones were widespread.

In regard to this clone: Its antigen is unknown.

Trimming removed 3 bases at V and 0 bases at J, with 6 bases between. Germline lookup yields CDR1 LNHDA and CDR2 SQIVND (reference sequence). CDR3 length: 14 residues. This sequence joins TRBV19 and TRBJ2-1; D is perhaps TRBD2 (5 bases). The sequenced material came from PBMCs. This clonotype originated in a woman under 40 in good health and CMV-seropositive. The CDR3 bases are TGTGCCAGTAGTATGGGGAGCTCCTACAATGAGCAGTTCTTC. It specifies CASSMGSSYNEQFF. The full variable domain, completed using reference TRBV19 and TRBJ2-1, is DGGITQSPKYLFRKEGQNVTLSCEQNLNHDAMYWYRQDPGQGLRLIYYSQIVNDFQKGDIAEGYSVSREKKESFPLTVTSAQKNPTAFYLCASSMGSSYNEQFFGPGTRLTVL.